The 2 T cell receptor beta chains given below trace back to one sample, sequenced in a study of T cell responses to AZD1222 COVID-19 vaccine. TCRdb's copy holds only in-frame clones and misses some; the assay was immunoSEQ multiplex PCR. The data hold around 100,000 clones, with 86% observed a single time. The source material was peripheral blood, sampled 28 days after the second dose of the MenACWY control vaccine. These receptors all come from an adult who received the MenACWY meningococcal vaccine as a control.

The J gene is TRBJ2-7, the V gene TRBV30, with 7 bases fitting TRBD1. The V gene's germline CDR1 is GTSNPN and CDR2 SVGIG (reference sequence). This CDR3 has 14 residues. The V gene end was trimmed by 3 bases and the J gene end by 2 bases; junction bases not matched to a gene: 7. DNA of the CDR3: TGTGCCTGGAGGGCCCGGGACAGAGCCTACGAGCAGTACTTC. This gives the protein CAWRARDRAYEQYF.

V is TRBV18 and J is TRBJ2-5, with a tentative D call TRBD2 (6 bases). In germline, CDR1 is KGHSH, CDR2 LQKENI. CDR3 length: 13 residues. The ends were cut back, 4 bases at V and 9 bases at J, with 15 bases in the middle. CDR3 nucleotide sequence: TGTGCCAGCTCACAAGGGACTGCTGAGGCCCAGTACTTC. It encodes CASSQGTAEAQYF.